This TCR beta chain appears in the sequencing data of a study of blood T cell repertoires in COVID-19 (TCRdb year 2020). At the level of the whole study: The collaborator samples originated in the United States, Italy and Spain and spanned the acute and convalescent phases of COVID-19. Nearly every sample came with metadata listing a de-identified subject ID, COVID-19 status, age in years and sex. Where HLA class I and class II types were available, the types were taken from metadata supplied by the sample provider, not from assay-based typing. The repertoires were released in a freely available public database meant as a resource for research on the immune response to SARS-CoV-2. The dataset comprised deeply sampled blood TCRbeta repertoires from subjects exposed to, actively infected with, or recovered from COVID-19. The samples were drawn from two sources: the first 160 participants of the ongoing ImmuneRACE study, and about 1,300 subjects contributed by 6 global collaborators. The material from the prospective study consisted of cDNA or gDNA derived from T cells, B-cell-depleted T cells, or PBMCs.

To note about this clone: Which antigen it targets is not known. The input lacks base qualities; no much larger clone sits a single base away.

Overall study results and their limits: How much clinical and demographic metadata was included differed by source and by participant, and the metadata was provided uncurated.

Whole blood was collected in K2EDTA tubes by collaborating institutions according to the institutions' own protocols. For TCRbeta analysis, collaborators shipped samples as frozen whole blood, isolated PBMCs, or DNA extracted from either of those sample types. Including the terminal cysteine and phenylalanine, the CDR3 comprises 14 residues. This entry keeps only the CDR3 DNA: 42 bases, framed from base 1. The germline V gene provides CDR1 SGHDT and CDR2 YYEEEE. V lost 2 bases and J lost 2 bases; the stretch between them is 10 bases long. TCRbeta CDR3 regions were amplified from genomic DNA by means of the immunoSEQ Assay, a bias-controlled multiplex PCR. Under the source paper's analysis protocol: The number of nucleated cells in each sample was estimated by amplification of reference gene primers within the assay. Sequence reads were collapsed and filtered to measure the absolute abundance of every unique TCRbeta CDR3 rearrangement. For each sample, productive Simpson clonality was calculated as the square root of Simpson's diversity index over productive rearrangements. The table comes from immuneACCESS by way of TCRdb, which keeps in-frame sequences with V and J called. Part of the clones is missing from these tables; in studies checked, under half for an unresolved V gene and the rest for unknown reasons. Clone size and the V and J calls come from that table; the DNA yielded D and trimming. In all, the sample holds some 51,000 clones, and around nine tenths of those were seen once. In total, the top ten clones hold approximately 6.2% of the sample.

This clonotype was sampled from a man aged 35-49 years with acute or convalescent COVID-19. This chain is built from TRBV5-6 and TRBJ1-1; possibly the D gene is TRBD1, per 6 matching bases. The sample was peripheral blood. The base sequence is TGTGCCAGCAGCTTTAAGGACAGAAACACTGAAGCTTTCTTT. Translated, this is CASSFKDRNTEAFF.